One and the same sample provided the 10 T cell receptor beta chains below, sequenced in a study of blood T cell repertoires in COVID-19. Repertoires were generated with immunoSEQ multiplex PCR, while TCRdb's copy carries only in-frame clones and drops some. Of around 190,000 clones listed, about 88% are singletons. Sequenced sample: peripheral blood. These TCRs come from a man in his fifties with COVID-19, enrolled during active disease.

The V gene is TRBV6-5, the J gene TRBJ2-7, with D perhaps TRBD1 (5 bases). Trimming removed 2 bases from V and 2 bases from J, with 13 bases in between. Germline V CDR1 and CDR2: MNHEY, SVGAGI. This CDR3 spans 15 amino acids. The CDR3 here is CASSYGSTVPYEQYF. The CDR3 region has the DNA TGTGCCAGCAGTTACGGATCGACAGTCCCCTACGAGCAGTACTTC.

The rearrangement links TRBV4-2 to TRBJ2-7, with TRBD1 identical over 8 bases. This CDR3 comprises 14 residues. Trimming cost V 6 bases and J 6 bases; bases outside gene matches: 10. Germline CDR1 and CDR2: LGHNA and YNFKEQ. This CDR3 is CASRERQGAGEQYF. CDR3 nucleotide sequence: TGTGCCAGCAGGGAAAGGCAGGGGGCGGGCGAGCAGTACTTC.

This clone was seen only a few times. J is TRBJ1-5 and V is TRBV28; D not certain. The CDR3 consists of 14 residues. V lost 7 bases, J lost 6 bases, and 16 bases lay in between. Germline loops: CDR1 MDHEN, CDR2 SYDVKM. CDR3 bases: TGTGCCAGCACCCGGCTGAGGTCAAGTCAGCCCCAGCATTTT. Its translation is CASTRLRSSQPQHF.

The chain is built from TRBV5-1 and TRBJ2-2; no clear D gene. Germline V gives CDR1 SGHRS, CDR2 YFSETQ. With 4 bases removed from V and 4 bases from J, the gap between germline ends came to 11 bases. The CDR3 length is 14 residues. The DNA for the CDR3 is TGCGCCAGCAGCCACCTCACGGGCACCGGGGAGCTGTTTTTT. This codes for CASSHLTGTGELFF.

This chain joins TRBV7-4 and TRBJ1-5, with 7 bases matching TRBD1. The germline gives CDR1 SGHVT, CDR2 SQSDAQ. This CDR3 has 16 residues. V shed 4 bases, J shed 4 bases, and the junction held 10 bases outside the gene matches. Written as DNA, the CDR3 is TGTGCCAGCAGCTCTCGGTTGACAGGGAGGAATCAGCCCCAGCATTTT. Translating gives CASSSRLTGRNQPQHF.

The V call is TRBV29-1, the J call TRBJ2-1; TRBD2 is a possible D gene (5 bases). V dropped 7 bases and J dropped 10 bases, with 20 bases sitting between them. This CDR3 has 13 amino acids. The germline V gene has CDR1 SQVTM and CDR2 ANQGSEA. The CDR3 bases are TGCAGCGGCCAGTGGCGGACTTTTCGGGAGCAGTTCTTC. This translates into CSGQWRTFREQFF.

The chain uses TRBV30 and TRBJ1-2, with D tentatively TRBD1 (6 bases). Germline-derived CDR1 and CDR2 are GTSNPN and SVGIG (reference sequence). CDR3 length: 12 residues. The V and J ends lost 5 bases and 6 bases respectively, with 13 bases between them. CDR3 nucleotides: TGTGCCTGGGACAGCGGGACAAATGGCTACACCTTC. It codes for CAWDSGTNGYTF. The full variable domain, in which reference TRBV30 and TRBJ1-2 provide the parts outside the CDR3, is SQTIHQWPATLVQPVGSPLSLECTVEGTSNPNLYWYRQAAGRGLQLLFYSVGIGQISSEVPQNLSASRPQDRQFILSSKKLLLSDSGFYLCAWDSGTNGYTFGSGTRLTVV.

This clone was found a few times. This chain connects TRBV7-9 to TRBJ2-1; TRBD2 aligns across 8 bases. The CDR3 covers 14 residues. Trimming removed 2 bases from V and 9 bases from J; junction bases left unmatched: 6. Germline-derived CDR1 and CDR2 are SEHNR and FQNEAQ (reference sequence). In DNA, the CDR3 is TGTGCCAGCAGCTTATCGCGGGAGGAGCTTGAGCAGTTCTTC. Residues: CASSLSREELEQFF.

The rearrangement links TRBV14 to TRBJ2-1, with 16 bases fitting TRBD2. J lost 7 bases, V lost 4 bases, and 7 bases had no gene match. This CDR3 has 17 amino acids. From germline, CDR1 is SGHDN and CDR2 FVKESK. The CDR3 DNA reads TGTGCCAGCAGCCCCCGGGGACTAGCGGGAGGGCCTAATGAGCAGTTCTTC. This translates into CASSPRGLAGGPNEQFF. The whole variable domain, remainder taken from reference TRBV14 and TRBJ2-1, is EAGVTQFPSHSVIEKGQTVTLRCDPISGHDNLYWYRRVMGKEIKFLLHFVKESKQDESGMPNNRFLAERTGGTYSTLKVQPAELEDSGVYFCASSPRGLAGGPNEQFFGPGTRLTVL.

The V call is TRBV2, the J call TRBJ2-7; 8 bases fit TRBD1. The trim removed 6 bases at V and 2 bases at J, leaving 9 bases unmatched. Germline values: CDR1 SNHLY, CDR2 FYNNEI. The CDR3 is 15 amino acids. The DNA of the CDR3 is TGTGCCAGCAGCGGACAGGGCCAACTAACCTACGAGCAGTACTTC. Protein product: CASSGQGQLTYEQYF. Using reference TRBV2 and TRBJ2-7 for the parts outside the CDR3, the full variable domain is EPEVTQTPSHQVTQMGQEVILRCVPISNHLYFYWYRQILGQKVEFLVSFYNNEISEKSEIFDDQFSVERPDGSNFTLKIRSTKLEDSAMYFCASSGQGQLTYEQYFGPGTRLTVT.